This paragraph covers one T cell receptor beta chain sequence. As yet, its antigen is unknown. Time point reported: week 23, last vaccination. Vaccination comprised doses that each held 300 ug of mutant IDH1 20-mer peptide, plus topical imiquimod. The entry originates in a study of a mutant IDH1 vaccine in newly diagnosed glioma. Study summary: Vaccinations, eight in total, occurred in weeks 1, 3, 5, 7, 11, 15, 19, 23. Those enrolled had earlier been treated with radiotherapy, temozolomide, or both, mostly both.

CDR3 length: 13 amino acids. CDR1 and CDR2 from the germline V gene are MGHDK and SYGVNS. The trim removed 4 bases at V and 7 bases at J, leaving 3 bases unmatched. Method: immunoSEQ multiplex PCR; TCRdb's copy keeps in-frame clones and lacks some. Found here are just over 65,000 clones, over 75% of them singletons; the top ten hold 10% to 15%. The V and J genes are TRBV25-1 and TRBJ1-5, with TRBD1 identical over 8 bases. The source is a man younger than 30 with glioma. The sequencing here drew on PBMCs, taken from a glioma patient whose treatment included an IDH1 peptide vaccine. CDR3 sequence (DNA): TGTGCCAGCAGTGGGCCAGGGGGCCAGCCCCAGCATTTT. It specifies CASSGPGGQPQHF.